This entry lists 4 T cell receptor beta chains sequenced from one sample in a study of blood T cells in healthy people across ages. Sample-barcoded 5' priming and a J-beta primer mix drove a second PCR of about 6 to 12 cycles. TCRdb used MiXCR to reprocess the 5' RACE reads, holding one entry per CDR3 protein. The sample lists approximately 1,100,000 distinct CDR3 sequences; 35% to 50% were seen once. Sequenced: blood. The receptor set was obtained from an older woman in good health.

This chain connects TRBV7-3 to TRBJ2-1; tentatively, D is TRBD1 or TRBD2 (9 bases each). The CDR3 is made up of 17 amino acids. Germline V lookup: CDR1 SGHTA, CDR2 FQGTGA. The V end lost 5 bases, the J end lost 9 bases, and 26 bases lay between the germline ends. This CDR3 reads CASSPRDRAAGGSEQFF. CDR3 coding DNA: TGTGCCAGCAGCCCAAGGGACAGGGCAGCGGGAGGAAGTGAGCAGTTCTTC.

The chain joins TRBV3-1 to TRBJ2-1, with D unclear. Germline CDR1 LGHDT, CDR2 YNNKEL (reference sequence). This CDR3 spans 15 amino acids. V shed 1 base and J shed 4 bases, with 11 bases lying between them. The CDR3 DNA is TGTGCCAGCAGCCAAGCGACTGGCCCGTACAATGAGCAGTTCTTC. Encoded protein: CASSQATGPYNEQFF.

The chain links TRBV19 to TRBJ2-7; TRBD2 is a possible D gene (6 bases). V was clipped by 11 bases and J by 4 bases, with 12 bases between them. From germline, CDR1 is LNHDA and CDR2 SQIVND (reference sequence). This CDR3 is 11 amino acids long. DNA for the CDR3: TGTGCCCCCGGGGGTTGGTACGAGCAGTACTTC. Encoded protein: CAPGGWYEQYF.

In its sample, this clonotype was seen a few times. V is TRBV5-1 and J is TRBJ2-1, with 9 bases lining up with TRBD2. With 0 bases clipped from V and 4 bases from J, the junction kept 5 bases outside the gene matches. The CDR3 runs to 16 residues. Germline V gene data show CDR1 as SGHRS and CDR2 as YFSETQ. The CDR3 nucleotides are TGCGCCAGCAGCTTGGATGGGGCGGGAGGGTACAATGAGCAGTTCTTC. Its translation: CASSLDGAGGYNEQFF.